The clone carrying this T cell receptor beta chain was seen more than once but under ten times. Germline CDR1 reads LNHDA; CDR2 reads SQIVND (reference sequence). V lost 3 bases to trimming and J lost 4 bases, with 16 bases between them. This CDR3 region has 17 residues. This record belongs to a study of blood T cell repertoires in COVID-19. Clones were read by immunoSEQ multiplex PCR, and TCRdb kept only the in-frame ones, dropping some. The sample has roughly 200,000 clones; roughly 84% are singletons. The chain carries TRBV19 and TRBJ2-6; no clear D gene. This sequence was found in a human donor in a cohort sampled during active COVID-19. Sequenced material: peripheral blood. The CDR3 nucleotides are TGTGCCAGTAGTATCGCAATGGGCATGACCGGGGCCAACGTCCTGACTTTC. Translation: CASSIAMGMTGANVLTF.